These T cell receptor beta chains were read from a single sample in a study of control samples from healthy donors and cancer patients. Assay: immunoSEQ multiplex PCR; the TCRdb copy retains only in-frame clones and omits some. The sample yields under 450,000 clones, approximately 92% seen once. The sample taken for sequencing was PBMCs. These receptors originate from a man between 40 and 49 years old with head and neck cancer. Both conserved end residues are part of each CDR3. D genes are given only for firm matches. Clone size is stated in some rows and not others, as once, few, many or a class when expanded.

>TRBD1|TRBJ2-5|once|TRBV7-9
TGTGCCAGCAGCCAGGGACAGGGAAGGAAGACCCAGTACTTC
CASSQGQGRKTQYF
>TRBD2|TRBJ2-7|.|TRBV28
TGTGCCAGCAGTTTATCGGGGGGAGGACTCGAGCAGTACTTC
CASSLSGGGLEQYF
>TRBD2|TRBJ2-7|.|TRBV27
TGTGCCACCGGAAAGCGGGAGGATCGGGAGCAGTACTTC
CATGKREDREQYF
>.|TRBJ2-3|.|TRBV28
TGTGCCAGCAGTTTTAAGAGTACGCAGTATTTT
CASSFKSTQYF
>.|TRBJ1-1|.|TRBV5-6
TGTGCCAGCAGCACGGGCTACATACAGGGAGCGGGTTTCTTT
CASSTGYIQGAGFF
>.|TRBJ2-3|.|TRBV7-7
TGTGCTAGCAGCTTAGTGGGGACAGATACGCAGTATTTT
CASSLVGTDTQYF
>TRBD1|TRBJ2-7|.|TRBV28
TGTGCCAGCAGTTTAGGACAGGTTCCCTACGAGCAGTACTTC
CASSLGQVPYEQYF
>TRBD2|TRBJ2-3|once|TRBV4-2
TGTGCCAGCAGCTTAGGACTAGCGGGGGGGAAGGATACGCAGTATTTT
CASSLGLAGGKDTQYF
>.|TRBJ1-4|.|TRBV9
TGTGCCAGCAGCTTGCCAGGGGACAATGAAAAACTGTTTTTT
CASSLPGDNEKLFF
>.|TRBJ2-5|.|TRBV30
TGTGCCTGGAGTTCCACACTGATCCAAGAGACCCAGTACTTC
CAWSSTLIQETQYF
>.|TRBJ2-1|.|TRBV19
TGTGCCAGTAGTATAGATCAATACAGGGACTGGCGGGCCCGTTACAATGAGCAGTTCTTC
CASSIDQYRDWRARYNEQFF
>.|TRBJ1-3|.|TRBV10-3
TGTGCCATCAGTGCTGAGCGGGTTGTATCTGGAAACACCATATATTTT
CAISAERVVSGNTIYF
>TRBD2|TRBJ2-3|.|TRBV2
TGTGCCAGATCCGGGACTAGCGTCTCTAGCACAGATACGCAGTATTTT
CARSGTSVSSTDTQYF
>TRBD1|TRBJ1-3|.|TRBV24-1
TGTGCCACCAGTGATGCCACAGGGGGCCCTGGAAACACCATATATTTT
CATSDATGGPGNTIYF
>TRBD2|TRBJ2-1|few|TRBV13
TGTGCCAGCAGCCCCCGTCGGAGCGGGGCTATCAATGAGCAGTTCTTC
CASSPRRSGAINEQFF
>.|TRBJ2-1|.|TRBV7-6
TGTGCCAGCAGCTTATCGGGGGGCGGGTACAATGAGCAGTTCTTC
CASSLSGGGYNEQFF